The 6 T cell receptor beta chains below all came from one sample that was sequenced in a study of shared clonotypes between healthy human individuals. Sequencing was performed with immunoSEQ multiplex PCR; in TCRdb, only in-frame clones are kept and a portion is missing. The data contain approximately 1,500,000 clones, 98% of them singletons. The sequencing sample was made of naive CD4+ T cells sorted from blood. The subset: CD45RA+ positively selected. These receptors came from a man aged 25-45 years in good health.

The chain has TRBV19 and TRBJ2-7; perhaps D is TRBD1 or TRBD2 (5 bases each). The germline V and J ends were trimmed by 4 bases and 4 bases, with 17 bases remaining between them. Germline CDR1 is LNHDA and CDR2 is SQIVND (reference sequence). CDR3 length: 15 amino acids. CDR3 nucleotides: TGTGCCAGTAGTACGAGGGTGGACAATGTGTACGAGCAGTACTTC. Residues: CASSTRVDNVYEQYF.

This clone is a singleton in its sample. The V call is TRBV18, the J call TRBJ1-2; D gene uncertain. Germline CDR1 KGHSH, CDR2 LQKENI. This CDR3 spans 15 amino acids. Trimming stripped 3 bases from V and 5 bases from J, with 16 bases between. CDR3 loop: CASSPELKLKYGYTF. CDR3 in DNA: TGTGCCAGCTCACCCGAGCTTAAACTCAAATATGGCTACACCTTC.

V gene TRBV6-5 combines with J gene TRBJ1-4; D is perhaps TRBD1 (5 bases). Trimming took off 5 bases at V and 4 bases at J, with 8 bases between the two ends. This CDR3 comprises 13 residues. Germline CDR1 is MNHEY and CDR2 is SVGAGI. The CDR3: CASSRDYNEKLFF. CDR3 nucleotide sequence: TGTGCCAGCAGTAGGGACTATAATGAAAAACTGTTTTTT.

The V call is TRBV11-2, the J call TRBJ2-7; 9 nucleotides agree with TRBD2. The CDR3 spans 18 residues. In germline, CDR1 is SGHAT, CDR2 FQNNGV. V lost 2 bases and J lost 2; bases outside the gene matches: 13. The CDR3: CASSLLEGAGGPAYEQYF. The CDR3 bases are TGTGCCAGCAGCTTACTGGAGGGTGCGGGAGGGCCCGCCTACGAGCAGTACTTC.

The genes are TRBV4-1 and TRBJ1-5, with no clear D. This CDR3 has 18 residues. V dropped 1 base and J dropped 0 bases, with 16 bases sitting between them. Germline CDR1 is MGHRA and CDR2 is YSYEKL. CDR3 amino acids: CASSQGHQSAISNQPQHF. CDR3 nucleotides: TGCGCCAGCAGCCAAGGGCATCAGTCAGCAATTAGCAATCAGCCCCAGCATTTT.

This clone has just one count. V usage is TRBV4-1 and J usage is TRBJ1-5; TRBD1 matches at 7 bases. This CDR3 is 15 amino acids long. Germline CDR1 and CDR2: MGHRA and YSYEKL. The V and J ends lost 2 bases and 6 bases, in that order; junction bases with no gene match: 7. The DNA of the CDR3 is TGCGCCAGCAGCCAACTTCCAGGGGGTGGTCAGCCCCAGCATTTT. Translated: CASSQLPGGGQPQHF.